The present TCR beta chain was sequenced within a study of cytomegalovirus exposure and HLA in healthy donors. Study as a whole: The platform used for the roughly 130 validation repertoires matched that of the approximately 670 first-cohort repertoires, a later analysis reported.

Study-wide results and caveats: The study listed under 200 cytomegalovirus-associated TCR beta chains. Reports showed the classifier diagnosing cytomegalovirus status with high specificity and sensitivity.

A roughly 120-subject validation cohort, separate from the 666-subject first cohort, supplied the donors. Assay: immunoSEQ multiplex PCR; the TCRdb copy retains only in-frame clones and omits some. The sample lists 220,000 or so clones; approximately 80% were seen once. The germline V gene encodes CDR1 SGHNT and CDR2 YYREEE (reference sequence). J lost 4 bases, V lost 4 bases, and 3 bases had no gene match. The CDR3 has 14 amino acids. Worth noting for this clone: Antigen: not known. Other DNA sequences from this sample encode an identical CDR3 as well.

Input material: PBMCs. The chain carries TRBV5-4 and TRBJ2-1; 9 nucleotides match TRBD2. This TCR was recovered from a woman aged 30 to 39 in good health and CMV-seropositive. The CDR3 nucleotides read TGTGCCAGCAGCCCGACTAGCGGTTACAATGAGCAGTTCTTC. It is translated as CASSPTSGYNEQFF.